This TCR beta chain came from a study of T cell changes during pregnancy in multiple sclerosis (dated by TCRdb to about 2019). For the wider study: The study examined how the T cell repertoire changed over the course of pregnancy in women with multiple sclerosis.

The method behind the library was the immunoSEQ multiplex PCR assay. Sourced from immuneACCESS, this table was stored by TCRdb with only in-frame sequences that have V and J called. A share of the clones is absent; for the studies checked, an unresolved V gene accounts for under half, and the remainder has no known explanation. In all, the sample holds some 29,000 clones, and roughly 87% of those were seen once. 6% to 9% of the sample goes to the ten largest clones. Based on the germline V gene (reference sequence), the CDR1 and CDR2 sequences are SEHNR and FQNEAQ. The V and J ends are trimmed by 4 bases and 4 bases, leaving 14 bases between them. From the cysteine up to the phenylalanine, the CDR3 has a length of 15 residues. The kept DNA is CDR3 alone, 45 bases in frame from the first base. A note on this clone: The target of this receptor is not known. No base qualities exist here, and no much larger clone lies one base off it.

The chain uses TRBV7-9 and TRBJ2-1; a tentative D match to TRBD1 spans 5 bases. This TCR was sampled from a female donor with multiple sclerosis, enrolled in a pregnancy study. The input for sequencing was CD8+ T cells from peripheral blood mononuclear cells, taken before pregnancy. The nucleotides are TGTGCCAGCAGCTCCGCCCCAGGGTTTTACAATGAGCAGTTCTTC. This gives the protein CASSSAPGFYNEQFF.